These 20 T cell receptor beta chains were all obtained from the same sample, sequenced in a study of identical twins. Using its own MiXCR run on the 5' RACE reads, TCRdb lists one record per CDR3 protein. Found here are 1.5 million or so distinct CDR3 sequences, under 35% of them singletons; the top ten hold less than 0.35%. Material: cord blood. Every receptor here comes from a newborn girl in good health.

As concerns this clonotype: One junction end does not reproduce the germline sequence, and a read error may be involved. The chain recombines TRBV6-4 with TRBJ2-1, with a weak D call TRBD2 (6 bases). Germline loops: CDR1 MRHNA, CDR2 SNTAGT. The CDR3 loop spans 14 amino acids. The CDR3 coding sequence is TGTGCCACCAGCCGGGACTCTTCCTACAGTGAGCAGTTCTTC. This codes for CATSRDSSYSEQFF.

The CDR3 sequence is CASSFPRGGATSTDTQYF. The CDR3 DNA follows: TGTGCCAGCAGTTTCCCCCGGGGGGGGGCAACTAGCACAGATACGCAGTATTTT. The chain has TRBV6-2 or TRBV6-3 and TRBJ2-3; 8 nucleotides match TRBD2. J was trimmed by 0 bases and V by 4 bases; bases with no gene match: 12. CDR3 length: 18 amino acids. Germline values: CDR1 MNHEY, CDR2 SVGEGT.

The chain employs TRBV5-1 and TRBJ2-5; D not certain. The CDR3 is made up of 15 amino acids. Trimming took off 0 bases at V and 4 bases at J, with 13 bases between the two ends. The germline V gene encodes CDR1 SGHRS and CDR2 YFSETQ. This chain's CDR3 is CASSLEVGGRETQYF. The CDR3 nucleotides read TGCGCCAGCAGCTTGGAGGTTGGCGGTAGAGAGACCCAGTACTTC.

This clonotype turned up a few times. CDR3 residues: CASSQTRAEAFF. The CDR3 DNA reads as TGTGCCAGCAGCCAGACCCGAGCTGAAGCTTTCTTT. V is TRBV4-2 and J is TRBJ1-1; D is unclear. Germline CDR1 and CDR2: LGHNA and YNFKEQ. The V gene lost 3 bases and the J gene lost 6 bases, with 8 bases spanning the gap. CDR3 length equals 12 residues.

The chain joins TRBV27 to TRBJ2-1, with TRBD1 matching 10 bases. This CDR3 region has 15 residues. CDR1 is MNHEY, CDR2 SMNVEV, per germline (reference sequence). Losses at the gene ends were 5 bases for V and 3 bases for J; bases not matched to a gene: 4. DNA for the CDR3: TGTGCCAGCAGTGCTAGGGACAGGGGCTACAATGAGCAGTTCTTC. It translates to CASSARDRGYNEQFF.

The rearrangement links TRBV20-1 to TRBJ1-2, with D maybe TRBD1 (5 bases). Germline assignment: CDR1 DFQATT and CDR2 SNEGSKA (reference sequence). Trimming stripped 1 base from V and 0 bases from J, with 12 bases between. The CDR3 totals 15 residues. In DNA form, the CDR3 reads TGCAGTGCTAGAGCCTCGACGACAGCTAACTATGGCTACACCTTC. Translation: CSARASTTANYGYTF.

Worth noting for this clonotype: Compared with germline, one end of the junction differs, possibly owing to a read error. The CDR3 DNA is TGTGCCAGCAGCGGACAGGGCTCCTATAATTCACCCCCCCACTTT. Protein: CASSGQGSYNSPPHF. This rearrangement joins TRBV9 to TRBJ1-6, with 7 bases aligning to TRBD1. The CDR3 runs to 15 residues. Germline lookup yields CDR1 SGDLS and CDR2 YYNGEE. Variable domain in full (rest from reference TRBV9 and TRBJ1-6): DSGVTQTPKHLITATGQRVTLRCSPRSGDLSVYWYQQSLDQGLQFLIQYYNGEERAKGNILERFSAQQFPDLHSELNLSSLELGDSALYFCASSGQGSYNSPPHFGNGTRLTVT.

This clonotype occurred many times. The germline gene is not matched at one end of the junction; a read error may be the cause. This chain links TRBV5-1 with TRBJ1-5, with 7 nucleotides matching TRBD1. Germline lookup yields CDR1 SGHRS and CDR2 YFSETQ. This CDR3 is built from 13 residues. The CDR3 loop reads CASSSTGNQPQHF. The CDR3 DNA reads TGTGCCAGCAGCTCGACAGGGAATCAGCCCCAGCATTTT.

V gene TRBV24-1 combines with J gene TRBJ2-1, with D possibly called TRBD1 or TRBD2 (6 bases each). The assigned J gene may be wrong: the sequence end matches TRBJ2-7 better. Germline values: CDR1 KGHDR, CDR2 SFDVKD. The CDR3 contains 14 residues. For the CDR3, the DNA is TGTGCCACCAGTGTGGGGGGCGGCTACAATGAGCAGTACTTC. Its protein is CATSVGGGYNEQYF.

The CDR3 region is CASRTRDSLSYEQYF. DNA of the CDR3: TGTGCCAGCAGAACCCGGGACAGCCTTTCCTACGAGCAGTACTTC. The gene calls are TRBV2 and TRBJ2-7, with 7 bases identical to TRBD1. After removal of 6 bases from V and 1 base from J, the junction contained 9 bases not matched to a gene. The CDR3 is made up of 15 amino acids. The germline V gene has CDR1 SNHLY and CDR2 FYNNEI. Looking up the rest from reference TRBV2 and TRBJ2-7 gives the full variable domain: EPEVTQTPSHQVTQMGQEVILRCVPISNHLYFYWYRQILGQKVEFLVSFYNNEISEKSEIFDDQFSVERPDGSNFTLKIRSTKLEDSAMYFCASRTRDSLSYEQYFGPGTRLTVT.

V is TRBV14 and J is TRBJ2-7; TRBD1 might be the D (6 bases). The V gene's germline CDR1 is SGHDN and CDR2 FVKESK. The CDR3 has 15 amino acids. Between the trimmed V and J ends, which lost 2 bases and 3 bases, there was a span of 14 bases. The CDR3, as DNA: TGTGCCAGCAGCCAACACCTCAGGGGAAGCTACGAGCAGTACTTC. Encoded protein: CASSQHLRGSYEQYF.

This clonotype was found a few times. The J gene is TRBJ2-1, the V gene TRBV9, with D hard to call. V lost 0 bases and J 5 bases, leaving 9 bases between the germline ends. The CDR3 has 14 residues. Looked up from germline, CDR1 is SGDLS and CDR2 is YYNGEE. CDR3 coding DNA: TGTGCCAGCAGCGTAGCCCTGAAAAACAATGAGCAGTTCTTC. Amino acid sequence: CASSVALKNNEQFF.

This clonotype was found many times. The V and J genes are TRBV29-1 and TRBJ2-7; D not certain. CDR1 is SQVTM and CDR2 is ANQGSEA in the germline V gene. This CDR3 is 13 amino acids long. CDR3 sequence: CSVSRGISYEQYF. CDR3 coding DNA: TGCAGTGTGAGCCGTGGCATCTCCTACGAGCAGTACTTC.

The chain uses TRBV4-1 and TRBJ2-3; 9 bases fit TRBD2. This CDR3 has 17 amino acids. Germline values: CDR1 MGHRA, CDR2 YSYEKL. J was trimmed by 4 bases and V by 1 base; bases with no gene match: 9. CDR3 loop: CASSQVLGREGPDTQYF. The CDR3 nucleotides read TGCGCCAGCAGCCAAGTTCTAGGGCGGGAGGGCCCAGATACGCAGTATTTT.

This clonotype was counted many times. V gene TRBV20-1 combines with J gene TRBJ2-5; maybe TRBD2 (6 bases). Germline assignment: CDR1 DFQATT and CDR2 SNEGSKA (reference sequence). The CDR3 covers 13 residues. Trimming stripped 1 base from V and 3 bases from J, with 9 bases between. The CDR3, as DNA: TGCAGTGCTAGAGGGACTACCAAAGAGACCCAGTACTTC. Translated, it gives CSARGTTKETQYF.

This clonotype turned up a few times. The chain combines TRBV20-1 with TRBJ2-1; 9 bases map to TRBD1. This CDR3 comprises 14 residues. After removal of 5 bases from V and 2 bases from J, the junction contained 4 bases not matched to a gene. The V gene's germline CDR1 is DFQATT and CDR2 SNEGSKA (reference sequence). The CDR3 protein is CSAARQGAYNEQFF. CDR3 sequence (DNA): TGCAGTGCTGCCCGACAGGGGGCCTACAATGAGCAGTTCTTC.

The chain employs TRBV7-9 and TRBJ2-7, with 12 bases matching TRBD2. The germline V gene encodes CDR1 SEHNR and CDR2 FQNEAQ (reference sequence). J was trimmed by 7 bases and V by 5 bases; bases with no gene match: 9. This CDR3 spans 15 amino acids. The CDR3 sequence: CASSRTSGIYNEQYF. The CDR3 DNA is TGTGCCAGCAGCCGGACTAGCGGGATCTACAATGAGCAGTACTTC. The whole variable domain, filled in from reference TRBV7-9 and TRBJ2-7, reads DTGVSQNPRHKITKRGQNVTFRCDPISEHNRLYWYRQTLGQGPEFLTYFQNEAQLEKSRLLSDRFSAERPKGSFSTLEIQRTEQGDSAMYLCASSRTSGIYNEQYFGPGTRLTVT.

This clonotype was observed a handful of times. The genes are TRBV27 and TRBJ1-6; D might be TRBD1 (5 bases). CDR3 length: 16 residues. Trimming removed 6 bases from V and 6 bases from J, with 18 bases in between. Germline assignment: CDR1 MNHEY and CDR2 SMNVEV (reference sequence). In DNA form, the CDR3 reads TGTGCCAGCAGACTGACAGTGGGGTCGGGTAATTCACCCCTCCACTTT. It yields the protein CASRLTVGSGNSPLHF.

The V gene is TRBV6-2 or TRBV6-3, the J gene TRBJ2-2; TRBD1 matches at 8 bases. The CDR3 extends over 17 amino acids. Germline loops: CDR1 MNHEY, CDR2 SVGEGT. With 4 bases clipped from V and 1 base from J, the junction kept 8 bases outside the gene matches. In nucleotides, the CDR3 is TGTGCCAGCAGTTCCCAAAAGGACAGGGTGAACACCGGGGAGCTGTTTTTT. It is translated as CASSSQKDRVNTGELFF.

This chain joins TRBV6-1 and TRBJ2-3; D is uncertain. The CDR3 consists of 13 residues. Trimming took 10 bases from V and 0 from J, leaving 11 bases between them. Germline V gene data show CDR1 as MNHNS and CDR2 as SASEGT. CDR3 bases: TGTGCCACCCAGGCCTATAGCACAGATACGCAGTATTTT. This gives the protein CATQAYSTDTQYF.